This T cell receptor beta chain came from a study of shared clonotypes between healthy human individuals. On the study more broadly: The study enrolled a couple of women and a few men aged 18 to 49.

About 28,000 T cell genomes, or approximately 300 ng DNA, went into replicate PCRs of unsorted PBMC. Ten immunoSEQ deep assay plates held the unsorted PBMC DNA. Authors' analysis steps: With immunoSEQ giving junction-only sequences and no quality scores, filtering differed. TCRdb keeps only in-frame clones here, not all; method: immunoSEQ multiplex PCR. The DNA was the basis for D and trimming; V, J and clone size are from that table. Among fewer than 600,000 clones listed, roughly four fifths were seen once. The sample consisted of PBMCs. This TCR was sampled from a woman in her thirties or forties in good health. Some clones in this sample may be carry-over from other donors' samples.

The CDR3 bases are TGTGCCAGCAGCCGGTCCCTAGCGGGGGGCACAGATACGCAGTATTTT. Translation gives CASSRSLAGGTDTQYF. The V and J genes are TRBV7-9 and TRBJ2-3; 10 positions match TRBD2. Germline CDR1 reads SEHNR; CDR2 reads FQNEAQ (reference sequence). V was pared by 5 bases and J by 1 base, with 6 bases of the junction left unmatched. CDR3 size: 16 residues.